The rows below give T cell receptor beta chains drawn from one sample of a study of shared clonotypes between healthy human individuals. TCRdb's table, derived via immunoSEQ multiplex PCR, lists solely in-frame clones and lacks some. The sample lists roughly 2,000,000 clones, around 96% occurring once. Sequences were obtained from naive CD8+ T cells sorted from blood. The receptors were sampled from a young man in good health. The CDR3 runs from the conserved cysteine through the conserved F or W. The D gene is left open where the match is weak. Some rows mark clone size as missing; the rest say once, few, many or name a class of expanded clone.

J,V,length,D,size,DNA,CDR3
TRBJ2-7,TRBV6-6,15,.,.,TGTGCCAGCAGTTACTCAGGACAGCTTCTCTACGAGCAGTACTTC,CASSYSGQLLYEQYF
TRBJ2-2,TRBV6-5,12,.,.,TGTGCCAGCATTGGGGTCACCGGGGAGCTGTTTTTT,CASIGVTGELFF
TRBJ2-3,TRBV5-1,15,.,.,TGCGCCAGCAGCCCACCTTACGGGGAAGGAGATACGCAGTATTTT,CASSPPYGEGDTQYF
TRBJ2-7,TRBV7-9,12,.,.,TGTGCCAGCAGCCAGGGGTACTACGAGCAGTACTTC,CASSQGYYEQYF
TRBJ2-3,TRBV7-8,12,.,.,TGTGCCAGCAGGCGGGGCACAGATACGCAGTATTTT,CASRRGTDTQYF
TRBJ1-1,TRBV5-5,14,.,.,TGTGCCAGCAGCTTATGGGACGGCAACACTGAAGCTTTCTTT,CASSLWDGNTEAFF
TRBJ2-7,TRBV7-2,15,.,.,TGTGCCAGCAGCTCCCCCCGGGACCTAACCTACGAGCAGTACTTC,CASSSPRDLTYEQYF
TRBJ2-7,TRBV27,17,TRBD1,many,TGTGCCAGCAGTCAAATTGGGGGACAGGGGGCTTCCTACGAGCAGTACTTC,CASSQIGGQGASYEQYF
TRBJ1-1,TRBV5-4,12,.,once,TGTGCCAGCAGCGTGAGCGGGACTGAAGCTTTCTTT,CASSVSGTEAFF
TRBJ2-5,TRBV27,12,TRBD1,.,TGTGCCAGCGGGGGACAGCAAGAGACCCAGTACTTC,CASGGQQETQYF
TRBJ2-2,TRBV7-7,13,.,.,TGTGCTAGCAGCCGATCCCTCGGGGGGGAGCTGTTTTTT,CASSRSLGGELFF
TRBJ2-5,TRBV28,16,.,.,TGTGCCAGCAGTTTCCGGTACAGGGGAGGGCAAGAGACCCAGTACTTC,CASSFRYRGGQETQYF
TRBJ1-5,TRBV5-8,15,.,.,TGTGCCAGCAGCTTGCGATTCAATGGCAATCAGCCCCAGCATTTT,CASSLRFNGNQPQHF
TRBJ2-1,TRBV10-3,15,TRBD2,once,TGTGCCATCAGTGAGAGCGGTAGCGGGAACGATGAGCAGTTCTTC,CAISESGSGNDEQFF
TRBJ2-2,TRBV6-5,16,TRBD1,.,TGTGCCAGCAGTTACTCGGGCCCGACAGGGACCGGGGAGCTGTTTTTT,CASSYSGPTGTGELFF
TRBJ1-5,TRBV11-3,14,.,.,TGTGCCAGCAGCTTACCAGGGAGCAATCAGCCCCAGCATTTT,CASSLPGSNQPQHF
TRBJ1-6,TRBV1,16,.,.,TGCACCAGCAGCCAGGGGGGGTCCCCATGGAATTCACCCCTCCACTTT,CTSSQGGSPWNSPLHF
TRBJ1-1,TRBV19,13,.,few,TGTGCCAGTAGTATCCGCCCCGACACTGAAGCTTTCTTT,CASSIRPDTEAFF
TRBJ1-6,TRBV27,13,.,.,TGTGCCAGCAGTCTCACAGGGAGTTCACCCCTCCACTTT,CASSLTGSSPLHF
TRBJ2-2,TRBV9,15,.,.,TGTGCCAGCAGCGCCGGAGCACCGAACACCGGGGAGCTGTTTTTT,CASSAGAPNTGELFF
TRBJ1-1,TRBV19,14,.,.,TGTGCCAGTAGTCCGGCCAATATCGGGCCTGAAGCTTTCTTT,CASSPANIGPEAFF
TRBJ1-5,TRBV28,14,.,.,TGTGCCAGCAGTTTGGAACAGGGCGATCAGCCCCAGCATTTT,CASSLEQGDQPQHF
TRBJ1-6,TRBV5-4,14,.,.,TGTGCCAGCAGCTTGTCAGGGTATAATTCACCCCTCCACTTT,CASSLSGYNSPLHF
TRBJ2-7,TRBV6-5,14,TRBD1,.,TGTGCCAGCACCCGGACAGGGGAAGATTACGAGCAGTACTTC,CASTRTGEDYEQYF
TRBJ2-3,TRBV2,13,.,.,TGTGCCAGCAGTCTCACTAGCACAGATACGCAGTATTTT,CASSLTSTDTQYF
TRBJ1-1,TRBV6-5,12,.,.,TGTGCCAGCAGCAACTACAACACTGAAGCTTTCTTT,CASSNYNTEAFF
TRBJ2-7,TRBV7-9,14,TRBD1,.,TGTGCCAGCAGTCCAAGGGACAGGAACTACGAGCAGTACTTC,CASSPRDRNYEQYF
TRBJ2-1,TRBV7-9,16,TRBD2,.,TGTGCCAGCAGACGACTAGCGGAGGACTCCTACAATGAGCAGTTCTTC,CASRRLAEDSYNEQFF